The present T cell receptor beta chain was sequenced within a study of early T cells in non-severe SARS-CoV-2 infection. Study-wide background: Unsorted whole-blood RNA was sequenced in bulk, leaving chains unpaired.

This clonotype was observed at least ten times. Individually, cDNA molecules had unique molecular identifiers attached to them. From the 5' RACE reads, TCRdb called clonotypes with MiXCR, one entry per CDR3 protein. Of about 35,000 distinct CDR3 sequences in the sample, 4% to 5% were seen once. This CDR3 region has 11 residues. Germline V gene data show CDR1 as MDHEN and CDR2 as SYDVKM. V was pared by 8 bases and J by 4 bases, with 8 bases between. The V call is TRBV28, the J call TRBJ1-2; D perhaps matches TRBD1 (5 bases). The receptor was isolated from an adult who was a healthcare worker with PCR-confirmed SARS-CoV-2 infection or an uninfected control (not recorded which). The sequenced material came from whole blood. For the CDR3, the DNA is TGTGCCAGCGACAGCCCCTATGGCTACACCTTC. Translated, it gives CASDSPYGYTF.